The next 22 T cell receptor beta chains were all read from a single sample in a study of blood T cell repertoires in COVID-19. Profiling relied on immunoSEQ multiplex PCR, and the TCRdb table lists in-frame clones only, not all of them. The profile shows approximately 47,000 clones, 86% of them singletons. The sequencing input was peripheral blood. These receptors all stem from a woman at least 80 years old with COVID-19, enrolled during active disease.

This chain links TRBV5-8 with TRBJ1-5; 10 bases line up with TRBD1. Losses at the gene ends were 5 bases for V and 3 bases for J; bases not matched to a gene: 5. CDR1 SGHTS and CDR2 YDEGEE come from the germline V gene. The CDR3 sequence is 15 residues long. CDR3 nucleotide sequence: TGTGCCAGCAGTTCCGGGACAGGGGTCAATCAGCCCCAGCATTTT. Amino acid sequence: CASSSGTGVNQPQHF.

V and J are TRBV2 and TRBJ2-7; the match to TRBD1 covers 9 bases. The J segment lost 2 bases and the V segment lost 4 bases, leaving 3 bases of the junction unmatched. The germline gives CDR1 SNHLY, CDR2 FYNNEI. The CDR3 totals 14 residues. CDR3 in amino acids: CASSGDRGAYEQYF. The CDR3 bases are TGTGCCAGCAGTGGTGACAGGGGGGCCTACGAGCAGTACTTC.

The V and J genes are TRBV6-5 and TRBJ1-5; D remains ambiguous. V lost 7 bases to trimming and J lost 0 bases, with 10 bases between them. This CDR3 is 14 amino acids long. Germline V gene sequence: CDR1 MNHEY, CDR2 SVGAGI. CDR3 protein: CASIKGDSNQPQHF. The CDR3 DNA is TGTGCCAGCATTAAGGGAGATAGCAATCAGCCCCAGCATTTT.

The chain links TRBV7-2 to TRBJ2-7; 13 nucleotides agree with TRBD2. Losses at the gene ends were 3 bases for V and 1 base for J; bases not matched to a gene: 3. Per the germline V gene, CDR1 is SGHTA and CDR2 is FQGNSA. The CDR3 is made up of 16 amino acids. CDR3 region: CASSFLGLAGSYEQYF. CDR3 DNA sequence: TGTGCCAGCAGCTTCTTGGGACTAGCGGGATCCTACGAGCAGTACTTC. The variable domain in full, with the rest retrieved from reference TRBV7-2 and TRBJ2-7, is GAGVSQSPSNKVTEKGKDVELRCDPISGHTALYWYRQSLGQGLEFLIYFQGNSAPDKSGLPSDRFSAERTGGSVSTLTIQRTQQEDSAVYLCASSFLGLAGSYEQYFGPGTRLTVT.

The V gene is TRBV5-1, the J gene TRBJ2-1; D is undetermined. The CDR3 consists of 12 residues. Trimming took 4 bases from V and 6 from J, leaving 8 bases between them. CDR1 SGHRS and CDR2 YFSETQ come from the germline V gene. The CDR3 reads CASSENSNEQFF. CDR3 coding DNA: TGCGCCAGCAGCGAAAACTCCAATGAGCAGTTCTTC.

Only a few counts were recorded for this clone. V and J are TRBV14 and TRBJ1-2; D perhaps matches TRBD1 (6 bases). Germline loops: CDR1 SGHDN, CDR2 FVKESK. With 4 bases removed from V and 4 bases from J, the gap between germline ends came to 10 bases. CDR3 length equals 13 residues. CDR3 nucleotides: TGTGCCAGCAGCCGGACAGTTTTCTATGGCTACACCTTC. Protein sequence: CASSRTVFYGYTF.

The chain employs TRBV7-2 and TRBJ2-7; 9 bases are a match to TRBD2. V was pared by 0 bases and J by 6 bases, with 6 bases of the junction left unmatched. Germline V gene sequence: CDR1 SGHTA, CDR2 FQGNSA. The CDR3 extends over 15 amino acids. CDR3 in DNA: TGTGCCAGCAGCTTAGCGCGGACTAGCGTAGCCGAGCAGTACTTC. Translation gives CASSLARTSVAEQYF. The complete variable domain, with remaining parts taken from reference TRBV7-2 and TRBJ2-7, reads GAGVSQSPSNKVTEKGKDVELRCDPISGHTALYWYRQSLGQGLEFLIYFQGNSAPDKSGLPSDRFSAERTGGSVSTLTIQRTQQEDSAVYLCASSLARTSVAEQYFGPGTRLTVT.

The sample holds one count of this clone. V gene TRBV5-1 combines with J gene TRBJ2-3; D is ambiguous. Trimming left V 5 bases short and J 2 bases short, with 15 bases between. This CDR3 spans 15 amino acids. Germline CDR1 reads SGHRS; CDR2 reads YFSETQ. The CDR3 sequence is CASRLATPSTDTQYF. The DNA for the CDR3 is TGCGCCAGCAGGCTCGCGACTCCATCCACAGATACGCAGTATTTT.

There are a few counts of this clone. The chain uses TRBV28 and TRBJ2-5; D is perhaps TRBD2 (7 bases). The CDR3 contains 15 residues. V gave up 8 bases and J gave up 3 bases, with 19 bases separating them. CDR1 is MDHEN and CDR2 is SYDVKM in the germline V gene. The CDR3 DNA reads TGTGCCAGCGGGGGGGCAGGGGACGGAGAAGAGACCCAGTACTTC. Translation: CASGGAGDGEETQYF.

DNA for the CDR3: TGTGCCAGCAGCTCGCCACTAGCGGTAACCTACAATGAGCAGTTCTTC. Its protein product is CASSSPLAVTYNEQFF. This chain uses TRBV13 with TRBJ2-1; 8 nucleotides match TRBD2. The J segment lost 2 bases and the V segment lost 4 bases, leaving 7 bases of the junction unmatched. The germline CDR1 and CDR2 sequences are PRHDT and FYEKMQ (reference sequence). The CDR3 has 16 amino acids.

V and J are TRBV7-8 and TRBJ2-2; TRBD2 agrees at 10 bases. CDR3 length: 17 amino acids. V lost 5 bases and J lost 2; bases outside the gene matches: 8. Germline V CDR1 and CDR2: SGHVS, FQNEAQ. CDR3 in amino acids: CASSDLLAGRNTGELFF. CDR3 nucleotides: TGTGCCAGCAGCGACTTACTAGCGGGGCGAAACACCGGGGAGCTGTTTTTT.

The chain uses TRBV10-1 and TRBJ2-1; maybe TRBD1 (5 bases). Trimming took 6 bases from V and 6 from J, leaving 12 bases between them. The CDR3 covers 13 residues. The germline gives CDR1 WNHNN, CDR2 SYGVQD (reference sequence). The CDR3, as DNA: TGCGCCAGCAGAGTCTCCCAGGGCAATGAGCAGTTCTTC. Its protein product is CASRVSQGNEQFF.

The V call is TRBV19, the J call TRBJ1-6, with 9 nucleotides matching TRBD1. The CDR3 totals 17 residues. Per the germline V gene, CDR1 is LNHDA and CDR2 is SQIVND (reference sequence). V trimming: 4 bases; J trimming: 7 bases; junction bases outside the gene matches: 11. CDR3 protein: CASSTPRTGAGNSPLHF. The CDR3 DNA follows: TGTGCCAGTAGTACCCCACGGACAGGGGCAGGCAATTCACCCCTCCACTTT.

The chain combines TRBV24-1 with TRBJ1-1; 7 bases align to TRBD1. The germline CDR1 and CDR2 sequences are KGHDR and SFDVKD. The length of the CDR3 is 11 residues. Trimming took 4 bases from V and 9 from J; bases not matched to a gene: 1. CDR3 nucleotides: TGTGCCACCAGTGACAGGGGGAAAGCTTTCTTT. Its translation: CATSDRGKAFF.

CDR3 coding DNA: TGTGCCAGCAGCCCCCCGAAGGGGATGAGCTCCTACAATGAGCAGTTCTTC. Its protein is CASSPPKGMSSYNEQFF. The rearrangement links TRBV21-1 to TRBJ2-1; the table's D call of TRBD1 was not tested on the DNA. TRBV21-1 is reported as a pseudogene. The CDR3 is 17 amino acids.

The chain uses TRBV5-1 and TRBJ1-1; D is unresolved. Germline V CDR1 and CDR2: SGHRS, YFSETQ. The CDR3 runs 13 residues. With 4 bases removed from V and 1 base from J, the gap between germline ends came to 8 bases. CDR3 sequence reads: CASSREANTEAFF. The CDR3 DNA sequence: TGCGCCAGCAGCCGGGAGGCGAACACTGAAGCTTTCTTT.

The V and J genes are TRBV6-6 and TRBJ1-5; D is perhaps TRBD1 (5 bases). V lost 2 bases, J lost 4 bases, and 15 bases lay in between. The CDR3 has 16 amino acids. Germline V gene sequence: CDR1 MNHNY, CDR2 SVGAGI (reference sequence). The CDR3 spells CASSYDQKGSNQPQHF. CDR3 nucleotides: TGTGCCAGCAGTTACGATCAAAAGGGGTCAAATCAGCCCCAGCATTTT.

This sequence joins TRBV5-1 and TRBJ2-1, with 10 bases lining up with TRBD1. Per the germline V gene, CDR1 is SGHRS and CDR2 is YFSETQ. V lost 9 bases and J lost 2; bases outside the gene matches: 5. This CDR3 comprises 14 residues. CDR3 sequence (DNA): TGCGCCACCTCCGGGACAGGGGCCTACAATGAGCAGTTCTTC. Residues: CATSGTGAYNEQFF. Full variable domain (rest looked up from reference TRBV5-1 and TRBJ2-1): KAGVTQTPRYLIKTRGQQVTLSCSPISGHRSVSWYQQTPGQGLQFLFEYFSETQRNKGNFPGRFSGRQFSNSRSEMNVSTLELGDSALYLCATSGTGAYNEQFFGPGTRLTVL.

This clone was observed a handful of times. This chain links TRBV2 with TRBJ1-2; D is perhaps TRBD1 (6 bases). The CDR3 loop spans 14 amino acids. Germline lookup yields CDR1 SNHLY and CDR2 FYNNEI. Deletions cut 3 bases from V and 3 bases from J, with 11 bases between. The CDR3 DNA follows: TGTGCCAGCAGTGATCAGGGGATCGACTATGGCTACACCTTC. It yields the protein CASSDQGIDYGYTF.

This clone was detected only once. CDR3 protein: CASSLDRGWTGYTF. CDR3 nucleotide sequence: TGTGCCAGCAGCTTAGACAGGGGATGGACTGGCTACACCTTC. The chain joins TRBV7-9 to TRBJ1-2; 7 nucleotides agree with TRBD1. Germline trimming cut 1 base from V and 7 bases from J; bases unmatched to any gene: 6. Germline V CDR1 and CDR2: SEHNR, FQNEAQ (reference sequence). The CDR3 loop spans 14 amino acids.

This chain links TRBV19 with TRBJ1-5; a weak D match, TRBD1 (5 bases). Looked up from germline, CDR1 is LNHDA and CDR2 is SQIVND (reference sequence). V was trimmed by 5 bases and J by 0 bases, leaving 14 bases between them. This CDR3 is built from 16 residues. CDR3 nucleotides: TGTGCCAGTAGTTTCAGGGTCGGAGTTAGCAATCAGCCCCAGCATTTT. Its protein product is CASSFRVGVSNQPQHF. The full variable domain, rest sourced from reference TRBV19 and TRBJ1-5, is DGGITQSPKYLFRKEGQNVTLSCEQNLNHDAMYWYRQDPGQGLRLIYYSQIVNDFQKGDIAEGYSVSREKKESFPLTVTSAQKNPTAFYLCASSFRVGVSNQPQHFGDGTRLSIL.

CDR3 nucleotide sequence: TGTGCCAGCAGCCAAACCATAGCGGGGGGGCCGAAGGATACGCAGTATTTT. This gives the protein CASSQTIAGGPKDTQYF. The chain recombines TRBV4-2 with TRBJ2-3; 11 bases agree with TRBD2. The CDR3 has 17 residues. CDR1 LGHNA and CDR2 YNFKEQ come from the germline V gene. V was clipped by 2 bases and J by 6 bases; unmatched bases: 10.